This paragraph reports one T cell receptor (beta chain). Antigen: not known. PCR employed 60 Vbeta and 13 Jbeta primers. TCRdb's table, derived via immunoSEQ multiplex PCR, lists solely in-frame clones and lacks some. Of fewer than 150,000 clones listed, about three quarters are singletons. This entry belongs to a study of cytomegalovirus exposure and HLA in healthy donors. CDR3 size: 14 residues. Germline loops: CDR1 MNHEY, CDR2 SMNVEV (reference sequence). Trimming took 2 bases from V and 5 from J, leaving 12 bases between them. Those who donated were healthy bone marrow donors. Whereas donors were nominally healthy upon sampling, unrecorded immune exposures were probable. Study results and caveats: Reported findings show TCR beta sequences accurately forecast HLA-A and HLA-B alleles in most subjects. Researchers reported in a later analysis that common viral pathogens appeared linked to several top clusters.

Specimen: PBMCs. The chain carries TRBV27 and TRBJ2-5; tentative D call: TRBD2 (6 bases). The source is a man between 18 and 29 years old in good health and CMV-seronegative. This CDR3 is CASSLTGRRETQYF. The CDR3 DNA follows: TGTGCCAGCAGTTTAACCGGGAGAAGGGAGACCCAGTACTTC.